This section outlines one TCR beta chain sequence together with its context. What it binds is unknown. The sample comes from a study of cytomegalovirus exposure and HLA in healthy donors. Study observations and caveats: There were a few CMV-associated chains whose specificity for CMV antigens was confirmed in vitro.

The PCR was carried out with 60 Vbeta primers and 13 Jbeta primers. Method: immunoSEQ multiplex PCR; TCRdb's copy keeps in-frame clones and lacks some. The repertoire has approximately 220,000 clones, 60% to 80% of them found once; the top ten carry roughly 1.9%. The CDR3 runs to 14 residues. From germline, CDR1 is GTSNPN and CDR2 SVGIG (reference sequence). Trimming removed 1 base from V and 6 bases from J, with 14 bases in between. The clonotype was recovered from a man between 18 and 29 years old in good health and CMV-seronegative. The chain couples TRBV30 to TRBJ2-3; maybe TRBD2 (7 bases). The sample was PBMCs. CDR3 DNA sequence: TGTGCCTGGAGTGGTGGGGGGGCCTCGGATACGCAGTATTTT. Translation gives CAWSGGGASDTQYF.